The 22 T cell receptor beta chains in this list originate from one sample, sequenced in a study of T-cell reconstitution after alpha-beta-depleted transplantation in children. TCRbeta library preparation incorporated unique molecular identifiers. TCRdb ran MiXCR on the PCR reads and lists one entry per CDR3 protein. The table shows 190,000 or so distinct CDR3 sequences, with more than 6.5% occurring only once. Sequencing used PBMCs from the stem cell graft donor, obtained from the stem cell graft. The receptors were sampled from a human donor who donated a stem cell graft to a child with Wiskott-Aldrich syndrome.

This clonotype has a count of ten or more. This rearrangement joins TRBV6-1 to TRBJ2-4; D perhaps matches TRBD2 (7 bases). The germline CDR1 and CDR2 sequences are MNHNS and SASEGT. Trimming removed 3 bases from V and 6 bases from J, with 18 bases in between. The CDR3 covers 16 residues. CDR3 region: CASSDPRGAGGNIQYF. The CDR3 nucleotides read TGTGCCAGCAGTGACCCCCGGGGGGCCGGGGGAAACATTCAGTACTTC.

This clonotype was detected only a few times. The chain couples TRBV6-2 or TRBV6-3 to TRBJ2-1; 7 bases agree with TRBD2. CDR1 MNHEY and CDR2 SVGEGT come from the germline V gene. The CDR3 has 18 amino acids. The ends lost 0 bases at V and 4 bases at J; junction bases unmatched: 12. The CDR3: CASSYSIREELGYNEQFF. Here the CDR3 DNA reads TGTGCCAGCAGTTACTCGATCCGGGAGGAACTAGGTTACAATGAGCAGTTCTTC.

This clonotype was detected many times. The gene calls are TRBV7-8 and TRBJ2-1; D is perhaps TRBD1 (6 bases). This CDR3 is 15 amino acids long. Germline assignment: CDR1 SGHVS and CDR2 FQNEAQ. V lost 5 bases and J lost 4, with 15 bases in between. CDR3 DNA: TGTGCCAGCAGCCCTCACAGGGATATTTACAATGAGCAGTTCTTC. Protein: CASSPHRDIYNEQFF.

This clonotype was recorded at least ten times. The chain combines TRBV28 with TRBJ2-7, with unresolved D. V was cut by 5 bases and J by 0 bases, with 8 bases left in between. The CDR3 spans 13 residues. Germline values: CDR1 MDHEN, CDR2 SYDVKM. CDR3 coding DNA: TGTGCCAGCAGTCCGGCAGACTCCTACGAGCAGTACTTC. This codes for CASSPADSYEQYF.

The V gene is TRBV7-2, the J gene TRBJ1-1; D remains ambiguous. The V gene lost 3 bases and the J gene lost 3 bases, with 5 bases spanning the gap. There are 12 residues in the CDR3. In germline, CDR1 is SGHTA, CDR2 FQGNSA. CDR3 nucleotides: TGTGCCAGCAGCTTGACCCACACTGAAGCTTTCTTT. This codes for CASSLTHTEAFF.

The table lists this clonotype with many counts. The chain joins TRBV7-9 to TRBJ2-7; D is undetermined. Trimming took 4 bases from V and 3 from J, leaving 4 bases between them. This CDR3 has 11 amino acids. Germline lookup yields CDR1 SEHNR and CDR2 FQNEAQ (reference sequence). CDR3 DNA sequence: TGTGCCAGCAGCTCGTTCTACGAGCAGTACTTC. Translating it yields CASSSFYEQYF.

This chain connects TRBV11-3 to TRBJ2-1, with no clear D. The V end lost 6 bases, the J end lost 0 bases, and 9 bases lay between the germline ends. The CDR3 consists of 14 residues. Germline V gene sequence: CDR1 SGHNT, CDR2 YENEEA. CDR3 in DNA: TGTGCCAGCAGTCCGAAGGGCTCCTACAATGAGCAGTTCTTC. Translating gives CASSPKGSYNEQFF.

In its sample, this clonotype was seen a few times. V usage is TRBV5-1 and J usage is TRBJ1-1, with 7 bases identical to TRBD1. V shed 2 bases, J shed 1 base, and the junction held 5 bases outside the gene matches. Per the germline V gene, CDR1 is SGHRS and CDR2 is YFSETQ. The CDR3 runs 15 residues. The CDR3 region has the DNA TGCGCCAGCAGCTTTGTCGCAGGGGGGAACACTGAAGCTTTCTTT. Translated, it gives CASSFVAGGNTEAFF.

The sample holds many counts of this clonotype. CDR3 coding DNA: TGTGCCATCAGTGAGGGGGGCTACAATGAGCAGTTCTTC. Translated: CAISEGGYNEQFF. The chain has TRBV10-3 and TRBJ2-1, with D perhaps being TRBD1 or TRBD2 (5 bases each). CDR3 length: 13 residues. Germline V CDR1 and CDR2: ENHRY, SYGVKD. The V gene lost 2 bases and the J gene lost 3 bases, with 5 bases spanning the gap.

This clonotype was detected ten times or more. The V and J genes are TRBV5-1 and TRBJ1-1; tentative D call: TRBD1 (5 bases). Trimming left V 1 base short and J 0 bases short, with 10 bases between. CDR1 is SGHRS and CDR2 is YFSETQ in the germline V gene. This CDR3 comprises 15 residues. CDR3 residues: CASSLRQGMNTEAFF. The CDR3 coding sequence is TGCGCCAGCAGCTTGAGGCAGGGTATGAACACTGAAGCTTTCTTT.

The table lists this clonotype with many counts. The V and J genes are TRBV6-1 and TRBJ1-5, with 8 bases lining up with TRBD1. The germline CDR1 and CDR2 sequences are MNHNS and SASEGT. The CDR3 spans 18 residues. V lost 3 bases to trimming and J lost 3 bases; unmatched junction nucleotides: 13. The CDR3 DNA follows: TGTGCCAGCAGTGAGGCTGAGGACAGGGACGAATCCAATCAGCCCCAGCATTTT. It encodes CASSEAEDRDESNQPQHF.

This clonotype has only a few counts. V and J are TRBV7-9 and TRBJ2-7; tentatively, D is TRBD1 or TRBD2 (5 bases each). Trimming removed 5 bases from V and 1 base from J, with 18 bases in between. The length of the CDR3 is 16 residues. Germline V lookup: CDR1 SEHNR, CDR2 FQNEAQ (reference sequence). The CDR3 protein is CASSGTIGSRSYEQYF. In DNA form, the CDR3 reads TGTGCCAGCAGCGGGACCATCGGCAGTAGGTCCTACGAGCAGTACTTC.

In its sample, this clonotype was seen many times. The gene calls are TRBV7-2 and TRBJ2-4, with D perhaps TRBD2 (6 bases). CDR1 and CDR2 (germline): SGHTA, FQGNSA. CDR3 size: 16 residues. V was clipped by 6 bases and J by 2 bases, with 17 bases between them. CDR3 bases: TGTGCCAGCAGTTACCGACTAGGCCCGACCAAAAACATTCAGTACTTC. Its translation is CASSYRLGPTKNIQYF.

This clonotype was seen repeatedly, ten times or more. J is TRBJ1-1 and V is TRBV9, with 7 positions matching TRBD1. V was pared by 2 bases and J by 5 bases, with 6 bases of the junction left unmatched. Germline V gives CDR1 SGDLS, CDR2 YYNGEE. The CDR3 sequence is 14 residues long. CDR3: CASSVTGAGTEAFF. The CDR3 nucleotides are TGTGCCAGCAGCGTCACAGGGGCGGGTACTGAAGCTTTCTTT. The whole variable domain, remainder taken from reference TRBV9 and TRBJ1-1, is DSGVTQTPKHLITATGQRVTLRCSPRSGDLSVYWYQQSLDQGLQFLIQYYNGEERAKGNILERFSAQQFPDLHSELNLSSLELGDSALYFCASSVTGAGTEAFFGQGTRLTVV.

There are many counts of this clonotype. The chain couples TRBV5-6 to TRBJ2-3; no clear D gene. CDR1 is SGHDT and CDR2 is YYEEEE in the germline V gene. The V gene lost 0 bases and the J gene lost 6 bases, with 14 bases spanning the gap. The CDR3 is 15 amino acids. The CDR3 loop is CASSLEQYPLDTQYF. Here the CDR3 DNA reads TGTGCCAGCAGCTTGGAACAATATCCACTGGATACGCAGTATTTT.

In its sample, this clonotype was seen many times. The V gene is TRBV5-1, the J gene TRBJ2-1, with 12 bases aligning to TRBD2. CDR1 and CDR2 from the germline V gene are SGHRS and YFSETQ. V trimming: 0 bases; J trimming: 7 bases; junction bases outside the gene matches: 5. The CDR3 extends over 16 amino acids. The CDR3 coding sequence is TGCGCCAGCAGCTTGGGGCTAGCGGGAGGGAGAAATGAGCAGTTCTTC. Its translation: CASSLGLAGGRNEQFF.

This clonotype appeared many times. Compared with germline, one end of the junction differs, possibly owing to a read error. V is TRBV7-9 and J is TRBJ1-1; no reliable D call. The CDR3 has 13 residues. The germline gives CDR1 SEHNR, CDR2 FQNEAQ (reference sequence). The CDR3 here is CASNLRRDTEAFF. The DNA of the CDR3 is TGTGCCAGCAACTTAAGGAGAGACACTGAAGCTTTCTTT.

This clonotype turned up a few times. The rearrangement links TRBV7-2 to TRBJ2-5; a possible D gene is TRBD1 (5 bases). This CDR3 has 14 residues. Trimming left V 1 base short and J 2 bases short, with 8 bases between. Germline assignment: CDR1 SGHTA and CDR2 FQGNSA. Here the CDR3 reads CASSLEQGQETQYF. The CDR3 DNA follows: TGTGCCAGCAGCTTAGAGCAGGGACAAGAGACCCAGTACTTC.

This clonotype was seen more than once but under ten times. CDR3 sequence (DNA): TGTGCCACCAGTGATTCTAGAAAAGAGACCCAGTACTTC. Protein: CATSDSRKETQYF. This chain joins TRBV24-1 and TRBJ2-5, with unresolved D. The germline gives CDR1 KGHDR, CDR2 SFDVKD. The CDR3 length is 13 residues. Trimming shortened V by 2 bases and J by 3 bases, and 6 bases separated the two germline ends.

This rearrangement joins TRBV28 to TRBJ2-7; TRBD1 aligns across 9 bases. Germline CDR1 reads MDHEN; CDR2 reads SYDVKM. This CDR3 comprises 12 residues. J lost 5 bases, V lost 10 bases, and 6 bases had no gene match. The CDR3: CAIGDRVNEQYF. CDR3 sequence (DNA): TGTGCCATCGGGGACAGGGTCAACGAGCAGTACTTC.

This chain links TRBV5-1 with TRBJ2-7; D is unclear. The germline V gene encodes CDR1 SGHRS and CDR2 YFSETQ. CDR3 length: 14 residues. With 4 bases removed from V and 0 bases from J, the gap between germline ends came to 11 bases. CDR3 nucleotides: TGCGCCAGCAGCCGGCCTGAAAGCTCCTACGAGCAGTACTTC. Encoded protein: CASSRPESSYEQYF.

V usage is TRBV3-1 and J usage is TRBJ2-5, with 9 bases lining up with TRBD2. Germline loops: CDR1 LGHDT, CDR2 YNNKEL (reference sequence). The trim removed 2 bases at V and 0 bases at J, leaving 10 bases unmatched. This CDR3 has 18 residues. The CDR3 nucleotides are TGTGCCAGCAGCCAAAGGGTCGCGAGCGGGGGGTACCAAGAGACCCAGTACTTC. This translates into CASSQRVASGGYQETQYF.